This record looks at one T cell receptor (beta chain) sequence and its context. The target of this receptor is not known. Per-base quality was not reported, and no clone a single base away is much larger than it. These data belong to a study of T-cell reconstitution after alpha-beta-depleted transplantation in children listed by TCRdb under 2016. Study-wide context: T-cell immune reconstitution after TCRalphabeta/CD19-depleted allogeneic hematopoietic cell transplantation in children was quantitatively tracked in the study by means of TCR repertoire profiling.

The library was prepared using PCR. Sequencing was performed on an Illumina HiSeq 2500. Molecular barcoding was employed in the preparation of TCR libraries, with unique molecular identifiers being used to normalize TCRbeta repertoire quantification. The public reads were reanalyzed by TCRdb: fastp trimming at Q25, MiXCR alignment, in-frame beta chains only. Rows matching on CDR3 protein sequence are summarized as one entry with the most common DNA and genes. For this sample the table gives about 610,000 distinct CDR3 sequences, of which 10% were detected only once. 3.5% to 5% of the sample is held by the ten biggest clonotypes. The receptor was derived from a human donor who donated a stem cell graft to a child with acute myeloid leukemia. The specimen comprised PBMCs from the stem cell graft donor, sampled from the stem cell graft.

The CDR3 is CASSYLSGRGFYEQYF. The DNA is as follows: TGTGCCAGCAGTTACCTAAGCGGGAGAGGATTCTACGAGCAGTACTTC. The sequence links TRBV6-2 or TRBV6-3 to TRBJ2-7; the junction holds 8 bases that match TRBD2. Counted from cysteine to phenylalanine, this CDR3 has 16 amino acids. Left in the record is the CDR3 DNA by itself, 48 bases read in frame from the first base. The germline V gene supplies CDR1 MNHEY and CDR2 SVGEGT. V has 2 bases trimmed and J has 3 bases trimmed; junction bases matching no gene number 9.